This T cell receptor (beta chain) derives from a study of cytomegalovirus exposure and HLA in healthy donors. With 60 Vbeta and 13 Jbeta primers, the PCR was carried out. Libraries were prepared by immunoSEQ multiplex PCR; TCRdb keeps only in-frame clonotypes and omits some of them. The sample has around 120,000 clones, roughly 80% seen once. The CDR3 covers 14 residues. The germline gives CDR1 SGHRS, CDR2 YFSETQ. Trimming shortened V by 4 bases and J by 3 bases, and 13 bases separated the two germline ends. The clonotype comes from a man aged 50-60 years in good health and CMV-seropositive. The sample consisted of PBMCs. The gene calls are TRBV5-1 and TRBJ1-1; no firm D call. The CDR3 coding sequence is TGCGCCAGCAGCCCCCGGCCGGCGGACACTGAAGCTTTCTTT. Translating it yields CASSPRPADTEAFF.